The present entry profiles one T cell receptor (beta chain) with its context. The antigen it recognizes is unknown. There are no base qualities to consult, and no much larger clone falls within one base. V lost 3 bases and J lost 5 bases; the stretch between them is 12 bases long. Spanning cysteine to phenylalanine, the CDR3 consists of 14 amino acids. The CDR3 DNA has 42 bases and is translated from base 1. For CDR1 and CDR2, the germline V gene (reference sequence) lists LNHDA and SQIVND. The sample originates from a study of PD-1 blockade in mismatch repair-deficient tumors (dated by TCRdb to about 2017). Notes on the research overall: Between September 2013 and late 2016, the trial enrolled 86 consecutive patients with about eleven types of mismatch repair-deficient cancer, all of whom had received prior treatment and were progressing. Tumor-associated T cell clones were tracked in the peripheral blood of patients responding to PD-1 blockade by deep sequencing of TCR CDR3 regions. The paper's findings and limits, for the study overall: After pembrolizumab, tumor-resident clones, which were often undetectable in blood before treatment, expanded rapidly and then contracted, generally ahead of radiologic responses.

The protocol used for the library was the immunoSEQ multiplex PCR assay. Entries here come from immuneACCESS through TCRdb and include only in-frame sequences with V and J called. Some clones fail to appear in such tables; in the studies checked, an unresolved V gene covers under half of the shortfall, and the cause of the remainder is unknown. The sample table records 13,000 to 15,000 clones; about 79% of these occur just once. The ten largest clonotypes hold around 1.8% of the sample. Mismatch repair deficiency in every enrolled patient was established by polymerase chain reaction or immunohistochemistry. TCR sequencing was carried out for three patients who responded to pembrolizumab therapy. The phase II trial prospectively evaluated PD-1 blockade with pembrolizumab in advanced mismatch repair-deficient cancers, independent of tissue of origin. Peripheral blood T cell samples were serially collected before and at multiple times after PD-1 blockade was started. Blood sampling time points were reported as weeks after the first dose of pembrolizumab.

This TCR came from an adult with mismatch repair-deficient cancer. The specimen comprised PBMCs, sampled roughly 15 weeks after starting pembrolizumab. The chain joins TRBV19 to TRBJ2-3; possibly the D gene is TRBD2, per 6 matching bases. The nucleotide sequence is TGTGCCAGTAGTATCTCGGGAGCCCAAGATACGCAGTATTTT. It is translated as CASSISGAQDTQYF.